This TCR beta chain was profiled in a study of blood T cell repertoires in COVID-19. Study context: Sites in the United States, Italy and Spain provided acute and convalescent COVID-19 samples. PBMCs, B-cell-depleted T cells, or T cells were the source of the cDNA or gDNA that made up the material.

Germline trimming cut 1 base from V and 5 bases from J; bases unmatched to any gene: 8. Germline CDR1 SGHTA, CDR2 FQGNSA. The CDR3 is made up of 15 amino acids. Profiling relied on immunoSEQ multiplex PCR, and the TCRdb table lists in-frame clones only, not all of them. The profile shows some 340,000 clones, around 80% of them singletons. Sequenced: peripheral blood. The sequence came from a man aged 25-45 years with active or convalescent COVID-19. This chain connects TRBV7-2 to TRBJ2-7, with 7 bases identical to TRBD1. The CDR3 DNA follows: TGTGCCAGCAGCTTAGTAGTAAGGCAGGGGGACGAGCAGTACTTC. This sequence encodes CASSLVVRQGDEQYF.